The sequence of this T cell receptor beta chain was determined in a study of technical replicates of blood from a few donors. TCRdb's table, derived via immunoSEQ multiplex PCR, lists solely in-frame clones and lacks some. The data contain approximately 76,000 clones, over 75% of them seen just once; the ten biggest clones take up 0.25%. The CDR3 sequence is 13 residues long. The germline CDR1 and CDR2 sequences are MGHRA and YSYEKL. V lost 4 bases and J lost 5; bases outside the gene matches: 3. The genes are TRBV4-1 and TRBJ1-2; 8 nucleotides agree with TRBD1. The origin of this receptor is a human donor in good health. The specimen was T cells isolated from PBMCs. CDR3 amino acids: CASSLGQGYGYTF. The CDR3 DNA sequence: TGCGCCAGCAGCCTCGGACAGGGTTATGGCTACACCTTC.